This TCR beta chain originates from a study of blood T cell repertoires in COVID-19 (dated by TCRdb to about 2020). Background on the whole study: The collaborator samples originated in the United States, Italy and Spain and spanned the acute and convalescent phases of COVID-19. The repertoires were released in a freely available public database intended as a resource for research on the immune response to SARS-CoV-2. The samples were drawn from two sources: the first 160 participants of the ongoing ImmuneRACE study, and over 1,000 subjects contributed by 6 global collaborators. Nearly every sample came with metadata listing a de-identified subject ID, COVID-19 status, age in years and sex. Where HLA class I and class II types were available, the types were taken from metadata supplied by the sample provider, not from assay-based typing. The material from the prospective study consisted of cDNA or gDNA derived from T cells, B-cell-depleted T cells, or PBMCs. Subjects who had been exposed to COVID-19, were actively infected with it, or had recovered from it provided the deeply sampled blood TCRbeta repertoires that made up the dataset. Overall study results and their limits: The quantity of clinical and demographic metadata differed by source and by participant and was supplied without curation.

V and J are truncated by 10 bases and 9 bases respectively, leaving an intervening sequence of 24 bases. The CDR3 has 15 amino acids, counting the end cysteine and phenylalanine. Left in the record is the CDR3 DNA by itself, 45 bases read in frame from the first base. Per the germline V gene, MDHEN is the CDR1 and SYDVKM is the CDR2. TCRbeta CDR3 regions were amplified from genomic DNA by means of the immunoSEQ Assay, a bias-controlled multiplex PCR. As for the original processing: Nucleated cell counts per sample were estimated from amplification of reference gene primers within the assay. To quantify the absolute abundance of each unique TCRbeta CDR3 rearrangement, sequence reads were collapsed and filtered. Productive Simpson clonality was computed per sample as the square root of Simpson's diversity index over productive rearrangements. In TCRdb, the immuneACCESS table is reduced to in-frame sequences with V and J assigned. These tables do not hold every clone; where another copy was compared, an unresolved V gene accounts for under half, and the others remain unexplained. Clone size and V and J calls were adopted from that table, with D and trimming inferred from the DNA. The sample has hundreds of thousands of clones on record, 85% to 90% of them singletons. Clones ranked in the top ten supply approximately 7.4% of the sample.

This clone came up once. The target of this receptor is not known. Within one base of it there is no much larger clone, and no base qualities were kept. At one collaborating source in Seattle, patients were enrolled during active infection and were followed longitudinally through the course of disease. Whole blood was collected in K2EDTA tubes by collaborating institutions according to the institutions' own protocols. For TCRbeta analysis, collaborators shipped samples in one of three forms: frozen whole blood, isolated PBMCs, or DNA extracted from either of those sample types. The chain joins TRBV28 to TRBJ2-2; tentative D gene TRBD1, with 8 bases matching. The material sequenced was peripheral blood. The clonotype was recovered from a woman in her seventies with COVID-19, enrolled during active disease. The nucleotide sequence reads TGTGCCACCAAAGGACGAGACAGGGGAGGGAGGGAGCTGTTTTTT. This sequence encodes CATKGRDRGGRELFF.